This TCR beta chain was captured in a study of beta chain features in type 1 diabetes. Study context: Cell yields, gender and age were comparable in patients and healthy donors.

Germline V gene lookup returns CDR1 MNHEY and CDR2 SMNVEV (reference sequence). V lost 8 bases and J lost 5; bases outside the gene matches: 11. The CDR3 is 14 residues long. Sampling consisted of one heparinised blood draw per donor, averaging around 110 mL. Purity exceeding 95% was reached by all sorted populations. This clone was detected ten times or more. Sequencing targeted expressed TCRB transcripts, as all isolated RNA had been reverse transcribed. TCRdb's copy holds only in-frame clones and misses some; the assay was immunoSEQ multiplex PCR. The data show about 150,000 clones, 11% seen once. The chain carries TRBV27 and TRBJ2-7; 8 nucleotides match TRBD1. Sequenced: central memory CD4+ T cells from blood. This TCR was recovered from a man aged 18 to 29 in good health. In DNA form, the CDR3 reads TGTGCCAGCGGTAACAGGGGGGTAAGGAACGAGCAGTACTTC. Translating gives CASGNRGVRNEQYF.